What follows describes a single TCR beta chain. The sample belongs to a study of blood T cell repertoires in COVID-19. Study-wide background: Donors in the United States, Italy and Spain gave samples during acute or convalescent COVID-19.

This CDR3 is 17 amino acids long. Germline lookup yields CDR1 SGHKS and CDR2 YYEKEE (reference sequence). The V and J ends lost 4 bases and 0 bases, in that order; junction bases with no gene match: 8. Using immunoSEQ multiplex PCR, the repertoire was profiled, and TCRdb retains in-frame clones only, with some absent. This sample has 56,000 or so clones, with approximately 92% found just once. The rearrangement links TRBV5-5 to TRBJ1-5, with 9 bases lining up with TRBD1. The specimen sequenced was peripheral blood. This receptor was taken from a woman aged 60 to 75 with COVID-19, enrolled during active disease. Here the CDR3 DNA reads TGTGCCAGCAGCGGGGGGACAGGGAGCTATAGCAATCAGCCCCAGCATTTT. Its translation: CASSGGTGSYSNQPQHF.